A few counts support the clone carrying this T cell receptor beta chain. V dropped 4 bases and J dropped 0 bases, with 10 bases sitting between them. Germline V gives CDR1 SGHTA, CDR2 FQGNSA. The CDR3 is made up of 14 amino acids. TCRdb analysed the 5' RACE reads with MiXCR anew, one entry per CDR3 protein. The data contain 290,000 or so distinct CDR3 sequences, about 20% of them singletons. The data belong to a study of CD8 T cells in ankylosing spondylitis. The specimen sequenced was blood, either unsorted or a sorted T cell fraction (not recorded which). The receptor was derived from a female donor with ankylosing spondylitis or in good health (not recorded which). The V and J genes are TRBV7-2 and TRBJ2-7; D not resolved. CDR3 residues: CASSSSRYSYEQYF. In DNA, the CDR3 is TGTGCCAGCAGCTCGTCGAGGTACTCCTACGAGCAGTACTTC.